The rows below give T cell receptor beta chains drawn from one sample of a study of T cells in Graves' hyperthyroidism and ophthalmopathy. In TCRdb, the multiplex PCR reads were re-called with MiXCR into one record per CDR3 protein. The sample contains about 840,000 distinct CDR3 sequences, roughly 37% of which appear only once. Sequenced sample: blood. These receptors were taken from a man between 18 and 29 years old with Graves' hyperthyroidism. Both conserved end residues are part of each CDR3. Only part of the rows carry a size: once, few, many, or a class if the clone is expanded.

TRBV4-1	-	TRBJ2-7	CASSQEQGLSYEQYF
TRBV7-2	-	TRBJ2-7	CASSWNREAAYEQYF
TRBV6-5	few	TRBJ2-5	CASGLADQETQYF
TRBV2	many	TRBJ1-1	CASTLRGRPNTEAFF
TRBV12-3/TRBV12-4	-	TRBJ2-7	CASSLTGEGYEQYF
TRBV29-1	few	TRBJ2-5	CSVEDVQLAGRVVQETQYF
TRBV20-1	-	TRBJ2-7	CSAVPLPGQGFEQYF
TRBV4-2	-	TRBJ1-2	CASSQEGGSNYGYTF
TRBV29-1	-	TRBJ2-3	CSVEAASGARTDTQYF
TRBV20-1	-	TRBJ2-7	CSATGGNYELYF
TRBV9	few	TRBJ1-3	CASSVDSQTNTIYF
TRBV7-8	few	TRBJ2-2	CASSFNFDTGELFF
TRBV20-1	-	TRBJ2-6	CSARTPGAGANVLTF
TRBV25-1	-	TRBJ1-6	CASSAQEDYNSPLHF
TRBV20-1	few	TRBJ2-5	CSARRRVDGETQYF
TRBV19	many	TRBJ1-2	CASRWASGGYTF
TRBV19	-	TRBJ2-7	CASSSTSGNYGQYF
TRBV25-1	once	TRBJ1-6	CAQRTGINSPLHF
TRBV7-6	-	TRBJ1-2	CASSPLLTGGSHGYTF
TRBV9	-	TRBJ2-7	CASSQDPGPHGDEQYF
TRBV29-1	-	TRBJ2-3	CSVELADPATDTQYF
TRBV20-1	many	TRBJ1-1	CKTGGRADTEAFF
TRBV29-1	-	TRBJ2-7	CSVVPGTGYHEQYF
TRBV20-1	few	TRBJ1-1	CSAPQGAPGTEAFF
TRBV7-2	-	TRBJ2-5	CASSRTLLASGADTQYF
TRBV2	few	TRBJ1-5	CASTFGGTGGNQPQHF
TRBV6-5	few	TRBJ1-5	CASSYSTGESAQHF
TRBV4-2	-	TRBJ2-7	CASSQMNYLGSYEQYF
TRBV20-1	-	TRBJ2-3	CSATTTDTQYF
TRBV19	few	TRBJ1-5	CASQRGGGQPQHF
TRBV4-1	-	TRBJ1-1	CASSQVRLNTEAFF
TRBV6-5	-	TRBJ1-4	CASSYSSILGKLFF
TRBV5-1	few	TRBJ2-5	CASSRTRRETQYF
TRBV24-1	-	TRBJ2-3	CATSDLISGRGTDTQYF
TRBV29-1	-	TRBJ1-1	CSLVYTEAFF
TRBV20-1	few	TRBJ1-1	CSATGTEAFF
TRBV25-1	many	TRBJ2-7	CASRRASGSSGEQYF
TRBV25-1	-	TRBJ1-2	CASSKPGGYGYTF
TRBV2	once	TRBJ1-2	CATKTPTDESYGYTF
TRBV10-3	-	TRBJ2-7	CAISEQGPYEQYF
TRBV2	few	TRBJ2-7	CASIKTGTGAYEQYF
TRBV7-2	-	TRBJ2-7	CASSKGLAGSYEQYF
TRBV7-9	-	TRBJ1-6	CASSPGRGVSPLHF
TRBV20-1	many	TRBJ1-1	CSAKVGNTEAFF
TRBV20-1	many	TRBJ2-7	CSASGLSYEQYF
TRBV20-1	many	TRBJ2-7	CSARGVQRPYEQYF
TRBV9	-	TRBJ2-6	CASSQPGGQGSGANVLTF
TRBV19	once	TRBJ1-2	CASSGGRLYGYTF